This TCR beta chain was sequenced for a study of T cells in Graves' hyperthyroidism and ophthalmopathy. Notes on the study in general: The model predicted ophthalmopathy a median about 6.6 months before onset. Blood also carried most thyroid clonotypes expanded above 0.001. Ophthalmopathy could be told apart from stable hyperthyroidism with a 13 V-J model.

An approximately 9.4 ml volume of fresh peripheral blood provided the PBMCs. Germline values: CDR1 SGHVS, CDR2 FQNEAQ. V gave up 5 bases and J gave up 2 bases; unmatched junction bases: 5. The CDR3 is made up of 15 amino acids. At least ten counts were recorded for this clonotype. Its matching antigen is unknown. Template material for amplifying TCR beta CDR3 regions consisted of RNA transcripts. The TCR CDR3 was amplified in a first-round RT-PCR using the HTBI primer set. TCRdb ran MiXCR on the multiplex PCR reads and lists one entry per CDR3 protein. The profile covers fewer than 600,000 distinct CDR3 sequences, with under 15% appearing a single time and around 17% taken by the ten largest.

The chain uses TRBV7-8 and TRBJ2-1; TRBD2 matches at 8 bases. The clonotype comes from a woman younger than 35 with Graves' hyperthyroidism. Sequencing used blood. The CDR3 protein is CASSATSVPYNEQFF. CDR3 in DNA: TGTGCCAGCAGCGCGACTAGCGTCCCCTACAATGAGCAGTTCTTC.